This T cell receptor beta chain was sequenced during a study of vaccination and CD4 T cells after COVID-19. Study-wide background: Stimulation used overlapping spike peptides from SARS-CoV-2, HCoV-NL63, HCoV-OC43 and HCoV-229E.

Sequence data for DNA of cultured CD4+ T cells were generated by the Oncomine TCR Beta short-read assay. TCRdb reanalysed the PCR reads using MiXCR and keeps one entry per CDR3 protein. Of around 3,000 distinct CDR3 sequences listed, 45% to 55% are singletons. Treatment given: roughly 11-day PBMC culture with coronavirus spike peptide pools or control peptides (ViraFEST assay). Concerning this clonotype: What it binds is not known.

Germline V CDR1 and CDR2: MDHEN, SYDVKM. After removal of 3 bases from V and 8 bases from J, the junction contained 9 bases not matched to a gene. The CDR3 has 16 amino acids. The receptor was isolated from a human donor who had recovered from COVID-19. Sequencing was performed on CD4+ T cells from blood, cultured in vitro. This chain links TRBV28 with TRBJ1-4; 10 bases line up with TRBD1. The CDR3 nucleotides are TGTGCCAGCAGTTTGCGGCTGACAGGGGGCCAGGAAAAACTGTTTTTT. This translates into CASSLRLTGGQEKLFF. Full variable domain (rest looked up from reference TRBV28 and TRBJ1-4): DVKVTQSSRYLVKRTGEKVFLECVQDMDHENMFWYRQDPGLGLRLIYFSYDVKMKEKGDIPEGYSVSREKKERFSLILESASTNQTSMYLCASSLRLTGGQEKLFFGSGTQLSVL.